Listed below are T cell receptor beta chains from one sample, sequenced in a study of T-cell memory formation after mild COVID-19. TCRdb itself ran the 5' RACE reads through MiXCR, one entry per CDR3 protein. The sample has around 340,000 distinct CDR3 sequences; about 16% are singletons. The sequenced material came from PBMCs or a T cell subset sorted from them (not recorded which). The receptors here all came from a man aged 18 to 35 who had mild COVID-19 (a few samples of this study predate the infection). Cell type and time point are not known. The CDR3 runs from the conserved cysteine through the conserved F or W. A D gene is named only where the DNA matches it firmly.

v_gene	j_gene	d_gene	CDR3aa
TRBV20-1	TRBJ2-3	TRBD2	CSAPQGWRGGTDTQYF
TRBV4-2	TRBJ1-1	TRBD1	CASSQEMGAGGREAFF
TRBV3-1	TRBJ1-5	-	CASSQAGSNQPQHF
TRBV6-5	TRBJ2-3	-	CASSRTPNTDTQYF
TRBV7-9	TRBJ1-5	-	CASSLNQGNQPQHF
TRBV5-1	TRBJ1-2	TRBD1	CASSFSGTGYGYTF
TRBV18	TRBJ1-2	-	CASSPPGGGPVHGYTF
TRBV25-1	TRBJ1-6	-	CASSDLGEGISPLHF
TRBV5-1	TRBJ1-4	-	CASSLGQAAANEKLFF
TRBV7-2	TRBJ2-1	TRBD2	CASSPGTSGGEQFF
TRBV20-1	TRBJ2-2	-	CSAPEGGELFF